This record looks at one T cell receptor (beta chain) sequence and its context. The data derive from a study of CD8+ T cells in alopecia areata. RNA, once extracted, was reverse transcribed into cDNA for use as the sequencing template. TCRdb's copy holds only in-frame clones and misses some; the assay was immunoSEQ multiplex PCR. The repertoire holds more than 200,000 clones, with about 68% as singletons. V lost 10 bases and J lost 2, with 9 bases in between. The V gene's germline CDR1 is MGHDK and CDR2 SYGVNS. The CDR3 is made up of 13 amino acids. The sequence derives from a human donor with alopecia areata. The starting material was CD4+ T cells sorted from blood, obtained at week 0. The chain joins TRBV25-1 to TRBJ2-6; D gene unclear. CDR3 region: CATSVTGANVLTF. The CDR3 DNA sequence: TGTGCCACCTCTGTAACTGGGGCCAACGTCCTGACTTTC.